Following are 9 T cell receptor beta chains from one sample sequenced in a study of blood T cell repertoires in COVID-19. Clones were sequenced by immunoSEQ multiplex PCR, and TCRdb holds only the in-frame ones, with some missing. The sample shows some 140,000 clones, under 95% of them seen only once. Sequencing was carried out using peripheral blood. Every receptor here comes from a man aged 50 or older with acute or convalescent COVID-19.

This clone was seen just once. The rearrangement links TRBV30 to TRBJ2-1, with D perhaps matching TRBD1 (6 bases). The CDR3 extends over 13 amino acids. CDR1 and CDR2 (germline): GTSNPN, SVGIG (reference sequence). V lost 5 bases and J 1 base, leaving 9 bases between the germline ends. The CDR3 region is CAWGRGSYNEQFF. CDR3 sequence (DNA): TGTGCCTGGGGCAGGGGTTCCTACAATGAGCAGTTCTTC.

The chain combines TRBV27 with TRBJ1-5, with D tentatively TRBD1 (6 bases). The CDR3 is 14 amino acids. V shed 5 bases and J shed 5 bases, with 13 bases lying between them. Germline loops: CDR1 MNHEY, CDR2 SMNVEV (reference sequence). In DNA form, the CDR3 reads TGTGCCAGCAGTCCCCAGGGGAGTTATCAGCCCCAGCATTTT. Translation: CASSPQGSYQPQHF.

The DNA of the CDR3 is TGTGCCAGCAGAGACAGACAGGAGGATGGCTACACCTTC. The encoded protein is CASRDRQEDGYTF. The gene calls are TRBV27 and TRBJ1-2; D perhaps matches TRBD1 (6 bases). The CDR3 has 13 amino acids. With 6 bases removed from V and 6 bases from J, the gap between germline ends came to 14 bases. The germline CDR1 and CDR2 sequences are MNHEY and SMNVEV (reference sequence).

The rearrangement links TRBV13 to TRBJ2-5; the match to TRBD1 covers 9 bases. Germline CDR1 PRHDT, CDR2 FYEKMQ (reference sequence). V was pared by 5 bases and J by 3 bases, with 13 bases of the junction left unmatched. The CDR3 loop spans 17 amino acids. The CDR3 reads CASSLFRDRESEETQYF. CDR3 in DNA: TGTGCCAGCAGCCTCTTCCGGGACAGGGAATCGGAAGAGACCCAGTACTTC.

This clone was counted a single time. J is TRBJ2-2 and V is TRBV7-3; the match to TRBD2 covers 10 bases. The CDR3 sequence is 16 residues long. V lost 4 bases, J lost 7 bases, and 9 bases stayed unmatched. The germline gives CDR1 SGHTA, CDR2 FQGTGA. The CDR3 sequence: CASSSSGGAEIGELFF. CDR3 nucleotides: TGTGCCAGCAGCTCTAGCGGGGGCGCTGAAATCGGGGAGCTGTTTTTT.

This chain connects TRBV5-6 to TRBJ2-1; 8 nucleotides line up with TRBD1. Per germline, CDR1 SGHDT and CDR2 YYEEEE. Losses at the gene ends were 2 bases for V and 3 bases for J; bases not matched to a gene: 4. This CDR3 has 15 residues. CDR3 sequence reads: CASSLQGVIYNEQFF. The CDR3 DNA follows: TGTGCCAGCAGCTTACAGGGGGTAATCTACAATGAGCAGTTCTTC.

The chain's CDR3 is CASSLPLTAGEQYF. For the CDR3, the DNA is TGTGCCAGCAGCTTACCCCTGACCGCAGGAGAGCAGTACTTC. This chain links TRBV11-1 with TRBJ2-7; no firm D call. Germline V gives CDR1 SGHAT, CDR2 FQDESV (reference sequence). V lost 2 bases to trimming and J lost 7 bases, with 15 bases between them. CDR3 size: 14 residues.

The rearrangement uses TRBV5-4 and TRBJ2-2; 7 positions agree with TRBD1. Trimming took 5 bases from V and 0 from J; bases not matched to a gene: 4. In germline, CDR1 is SGHNT, CDR2 YYREEE (reference sequence). The CDR3 totals 15 residues. For the CDR3, the DNA is TGTGCCAGCAGGTCCGGGACAGCGAACACCGGGGAGCTGTTTTTT. Encoded protein: CASRSGTANTGELFF.

The chain employs TRBV7-8 and TRBJ1-5; the match to TRBD1 covers 7 bases. CDR3 size: 14 residues. Germline V gene data show CDR1 as SGHVS and CDR2 as FQNEAQ. Trimming at V came to 5 bases and at J to 2 bases, leaving 3 bases not matched to a gene. The CDR3 bases are TGTGCCAGCAGCCAGGGGACAGGCAATCAGCCCCAGCATTTT. Translated, it gives CASSQGTGNQPQHF.